This T cell receptor (beta chain) emerged from a study of blood T cell repertoires in COVID-19. Here immunoSEQ multiplex PCR was the method, and the copy in TCRdb shows in-frame clones only, minus some. The sample has approximately 200,000 clones, about 88% seen once; the top ten hold more than 2.5%. The CDR3 extends over 16 amino acids. Germline loops: CDR1 MGHDK, CDR2 SYGVNS. Trimming took 6 bases from V and 6 from J; bases not matched to a gene: 7. The gene calls are TRBV25-1 and TRBJ2-2, with 13 bases that match TRBD2. Specimen: PBMCs or T cells enriched from blood (not recorded which). This TCR was recovered from a woman aged 25 to 39 who had recovered from COVID-19. DNA for the CDR3: TGTGCCAGCAGCCTACTAGCGGGGGGGCTGGCCGGGGAGCTGTTTTTT. This gives the protein CASSLLAGGLAGELFF.